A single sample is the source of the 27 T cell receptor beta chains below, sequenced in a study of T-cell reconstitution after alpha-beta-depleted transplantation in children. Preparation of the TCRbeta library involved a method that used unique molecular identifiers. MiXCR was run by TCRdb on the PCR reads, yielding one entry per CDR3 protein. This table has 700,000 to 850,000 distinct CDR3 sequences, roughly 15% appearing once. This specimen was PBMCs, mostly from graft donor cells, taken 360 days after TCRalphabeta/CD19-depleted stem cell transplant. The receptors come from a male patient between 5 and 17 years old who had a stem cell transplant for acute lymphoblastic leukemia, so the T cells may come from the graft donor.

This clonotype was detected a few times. CDR3: CASSQMRERGDTQYF. CDR3 sequence (DNA): TGCGCCAGCAGTCAAATGCGGGAGAGAGGAGATACGCAGTATTTT. The V and J genes are TRBV23-1 and TRBJ2-3; 7 bases map to TRBD2. Being an ORF, TRBV23-1 has a function that is uncertain. The CDR3 has 15 amino acids. The V segment lost 2 bases and the J segment 5 bases; nucleotides outside the gene matches: 7.

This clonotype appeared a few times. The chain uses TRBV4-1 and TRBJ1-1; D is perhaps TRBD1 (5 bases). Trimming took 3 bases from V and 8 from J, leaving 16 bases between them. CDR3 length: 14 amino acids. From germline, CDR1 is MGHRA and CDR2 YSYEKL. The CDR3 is CASSQLTGTAEAFF. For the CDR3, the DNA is TGCGCCAGCAGCCAGCTGACCGGGACGGCGGAAGCTTTCTTT.

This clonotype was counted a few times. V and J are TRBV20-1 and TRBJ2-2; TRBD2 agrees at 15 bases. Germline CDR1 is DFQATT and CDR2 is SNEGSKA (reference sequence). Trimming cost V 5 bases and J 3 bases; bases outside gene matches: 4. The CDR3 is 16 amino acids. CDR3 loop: CSAWTSGRAYTGELFF. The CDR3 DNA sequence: TGCAGTGCTTGGACTAGCGGGAGGGCCTACACCGGGGAGCTGTTTTTT.

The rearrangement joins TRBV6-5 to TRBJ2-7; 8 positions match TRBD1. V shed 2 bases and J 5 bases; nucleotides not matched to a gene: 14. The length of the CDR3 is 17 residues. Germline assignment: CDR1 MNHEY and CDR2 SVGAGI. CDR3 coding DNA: TGTGCCAGCAGTTACGGGGCCCCGGGACAGGCTGCCAACGAGCAGTACTTC. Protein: CASSYGAPGQAANEQYF.

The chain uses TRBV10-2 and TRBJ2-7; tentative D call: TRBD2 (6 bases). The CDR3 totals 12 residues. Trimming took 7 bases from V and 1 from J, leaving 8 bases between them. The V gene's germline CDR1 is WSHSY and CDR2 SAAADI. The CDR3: CASKTSSYEQYF. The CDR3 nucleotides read TGCGCCAGCAAGACTAGTTCCTACGAGCAGTACTTC.

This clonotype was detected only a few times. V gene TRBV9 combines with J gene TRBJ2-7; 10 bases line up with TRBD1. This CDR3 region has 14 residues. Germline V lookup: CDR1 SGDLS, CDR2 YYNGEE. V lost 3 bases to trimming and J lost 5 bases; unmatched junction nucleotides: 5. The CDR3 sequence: CASSARTGGHEQYF. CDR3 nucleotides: TGTGCCAGCAGCGCGCGGACAGGGGGTCACGAGCAGTACTTC.

Here the CDR3 reads CASSLLSSARLNEETQYF. CDR3 sequence (DNA): TGTGCCAGCAGCTTATTGAGTAGCGCGAGACTTAACGAGGAGACCCAGTACTTC. This chain uses TRBV7-6 with TRBJ2-5; tentatively, D is TRBD2 (5 bases). The CDR3 is 18 residues long. The V gene lost 2 bases and the J gene lost 5 bases, with 24 bases spanning the gap. Germline-derived CDR1 and CDR2 are SGHVS and FNYEAQ.

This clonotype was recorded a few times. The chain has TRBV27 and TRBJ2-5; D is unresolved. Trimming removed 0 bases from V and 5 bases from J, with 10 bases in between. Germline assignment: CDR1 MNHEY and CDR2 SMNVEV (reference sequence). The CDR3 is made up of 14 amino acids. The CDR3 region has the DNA TGTGCCAGCAGTTTATCTCCCCTGAGGGAGACCCAGTACTTC. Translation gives CASSLSPLRETQYF.

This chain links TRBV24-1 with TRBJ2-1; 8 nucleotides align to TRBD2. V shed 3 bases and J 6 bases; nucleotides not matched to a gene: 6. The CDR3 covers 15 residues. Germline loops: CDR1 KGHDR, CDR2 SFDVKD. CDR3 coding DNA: TGTGCCACCAGTGATCCCGGGACTAGGGTCAATGAGCAGTTCTTC. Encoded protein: CATSDPGTRVNEQFF.

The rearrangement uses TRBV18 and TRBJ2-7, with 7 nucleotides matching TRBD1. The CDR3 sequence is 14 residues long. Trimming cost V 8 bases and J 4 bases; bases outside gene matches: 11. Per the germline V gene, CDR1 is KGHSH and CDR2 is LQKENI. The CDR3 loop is CASQTGTDQYEQYF. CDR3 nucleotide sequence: TGTGCCAGCCAAACCGGGACAGACCAATACGAGCAGTACTTC. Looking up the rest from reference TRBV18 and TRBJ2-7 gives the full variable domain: NAGVMQNPRHLVRRRGQEARLRCSPMKGHSHVYWYRQLPEEGLKFMVYLQKENIIDESGMPKERFSAEFPKEGPSILRIQQVVRGDSAAYFCASQTGTDQYEQYFGPGTRLTVT.

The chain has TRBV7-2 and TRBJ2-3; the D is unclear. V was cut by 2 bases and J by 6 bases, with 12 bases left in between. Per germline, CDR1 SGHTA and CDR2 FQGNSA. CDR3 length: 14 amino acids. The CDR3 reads CASSLPPLRDTQYF. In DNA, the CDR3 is TGTGCCAGCAGCTTACCTCCTCTCCGTGATACGCAGTATTTT.

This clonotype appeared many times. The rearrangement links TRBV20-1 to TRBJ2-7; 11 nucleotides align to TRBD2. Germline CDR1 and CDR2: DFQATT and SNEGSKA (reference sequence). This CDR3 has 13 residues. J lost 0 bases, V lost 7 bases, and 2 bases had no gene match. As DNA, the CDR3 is TGCAGTGTCACTAGCGGGAGCTCCTACGAGCAGTACTTC. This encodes CSVTSGSSYEQYF.

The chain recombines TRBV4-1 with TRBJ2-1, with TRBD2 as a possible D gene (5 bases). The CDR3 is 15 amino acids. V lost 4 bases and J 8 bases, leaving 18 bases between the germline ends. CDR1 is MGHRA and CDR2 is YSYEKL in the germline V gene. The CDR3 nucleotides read TGCGCCAGCAGCCTCCTTGGGCTAGCCCCCGATGAGCAGTTCTTC. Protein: CASSLLGLAPDEQFF.

CDR3 DNA sequence: TGTGCCAGCAGCGTAGGATGGGGGACAGGGTCCGCCTACGAGCAGTACTTC. Translating it yields CASSVGWGTGSAYEQYF. This chain connects TRBV9 to TRBJ2-7, with 9 positions matching TRBD1. The CDR3 loop spans 17 amino acids. Germline V gene lookup returns CDR1 SGDLS and CDR2 YYNGEE. V shed 0 bases and J 2 bases; nucleotides not matched to a gene: 9.

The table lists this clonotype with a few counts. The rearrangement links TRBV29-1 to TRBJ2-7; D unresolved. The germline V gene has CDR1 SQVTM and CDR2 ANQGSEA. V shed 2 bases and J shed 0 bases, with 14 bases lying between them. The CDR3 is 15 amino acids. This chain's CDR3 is CSVEQDGPSSYEQYF. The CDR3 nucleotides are TGCAGCGTTGAACAGGACGGGCCAAGCTCCTACGAGCAGTACTTC.

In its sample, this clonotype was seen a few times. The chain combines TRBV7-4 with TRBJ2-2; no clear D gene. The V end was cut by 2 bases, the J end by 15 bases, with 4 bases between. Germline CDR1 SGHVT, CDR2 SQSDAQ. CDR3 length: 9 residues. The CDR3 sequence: CASSLLVFF. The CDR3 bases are TGTGCCAGCAGCTTACTGGTGTTTTTT.

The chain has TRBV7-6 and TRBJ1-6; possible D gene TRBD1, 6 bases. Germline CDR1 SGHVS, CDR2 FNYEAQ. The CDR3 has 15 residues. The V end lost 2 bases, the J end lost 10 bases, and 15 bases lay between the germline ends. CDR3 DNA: TGTGCCAGCAGCTTATTCGCAGGACAGTGGTCACCCCTCCACTTT. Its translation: CASSLFAGQWSPLHF.

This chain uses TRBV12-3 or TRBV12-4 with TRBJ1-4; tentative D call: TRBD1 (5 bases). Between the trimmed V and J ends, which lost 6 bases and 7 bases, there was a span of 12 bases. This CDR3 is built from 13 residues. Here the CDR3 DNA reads TGTGCCAGCAGCTTGTGGGGGACTGAAAAACTGTTTTTT. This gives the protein CASSLWGTEKLFF.

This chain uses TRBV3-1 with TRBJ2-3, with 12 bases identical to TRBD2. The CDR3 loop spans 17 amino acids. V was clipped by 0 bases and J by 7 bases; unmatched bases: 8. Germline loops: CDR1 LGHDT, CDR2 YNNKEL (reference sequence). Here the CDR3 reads CASSQDGLAGGRNTQYF. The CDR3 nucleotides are TGTGCCAGCAGCCAAGATGGTCTAGCGGGAGGGCGAAATACGCAGTATTTT.

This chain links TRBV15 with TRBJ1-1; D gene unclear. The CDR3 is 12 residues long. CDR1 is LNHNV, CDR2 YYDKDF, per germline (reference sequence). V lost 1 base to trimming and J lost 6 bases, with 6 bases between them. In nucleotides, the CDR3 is TGTGCCACCAGCAGAGCGGGAGCTGAAGCTTTCTTT. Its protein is CATSRAGAEAFF. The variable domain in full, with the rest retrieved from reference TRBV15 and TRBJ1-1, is DAMVIQNPRYQVTQFGKPVTLSCSQTLNHNVMYWYQQKSSQAPKLLFHYYDKDFNNEADTPDNFQSRRPNTSFCFLDIRSPGLGDTAMYLCATSRAGAEAFFGQGTRLTVV.

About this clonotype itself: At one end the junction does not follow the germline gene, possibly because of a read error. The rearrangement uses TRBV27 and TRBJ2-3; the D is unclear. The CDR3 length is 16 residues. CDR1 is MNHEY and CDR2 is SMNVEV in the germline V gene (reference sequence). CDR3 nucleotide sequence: TGTGTCAGCAGTGCCCGACTGTCTACTAGCACAGATACGCAGTATTTT. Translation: CVSSARLSTSTDTQYF.

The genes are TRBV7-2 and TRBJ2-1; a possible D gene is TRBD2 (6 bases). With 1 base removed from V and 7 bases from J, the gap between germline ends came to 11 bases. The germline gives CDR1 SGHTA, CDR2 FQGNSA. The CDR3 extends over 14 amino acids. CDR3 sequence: CASSLELAGNEQFF. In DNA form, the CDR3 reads TGTGCCAGCAGCTTAGAACTAGCAGGTAATGAGCAGTTCTTC.

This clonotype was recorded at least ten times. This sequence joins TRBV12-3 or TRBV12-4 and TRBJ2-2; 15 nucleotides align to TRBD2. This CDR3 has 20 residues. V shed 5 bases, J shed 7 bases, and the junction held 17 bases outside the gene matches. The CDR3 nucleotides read TGTGCCAGCAGTCGATTCTTGCGGACTAGCGGGAGGGCCTGGAACGGGGAGCTGTTTTTT. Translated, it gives CASSRFLRTSGRAWNGELFF.

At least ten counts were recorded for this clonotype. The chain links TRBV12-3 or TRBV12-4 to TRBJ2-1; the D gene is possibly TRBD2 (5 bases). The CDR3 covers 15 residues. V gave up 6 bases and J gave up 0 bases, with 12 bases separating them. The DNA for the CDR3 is TGTGCCAGCAGCCTTAGCGAGAGCTCCTACAATGAGCAGTTCTTC. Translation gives CASSLSESSYNEQFF.

As DNA, the CDR3 is TGTGCCTGGGCCGGGACAACCTTTTCAAGCTCCTACAATGAGCAGTTCTTC. It translates to CAWAGTTFSSSYNEQFF. The chain uses TRBV30 and TRBJ2-1, with D tentatively TRBD1 (6 bases). Per the germline V gene, CDR1 is GTSNPN and CDR2 is SVGIG (reference sequence). V shed 5 bases and J shed 0 bases, with 20 bases lying between them. The CDR3 is 17 residues long.

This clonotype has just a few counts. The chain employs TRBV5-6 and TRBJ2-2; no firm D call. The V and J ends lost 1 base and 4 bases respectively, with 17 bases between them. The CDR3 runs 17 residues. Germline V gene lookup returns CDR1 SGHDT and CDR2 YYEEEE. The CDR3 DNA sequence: TGTGCCAGCAGCTTGCTGTTGAGGAACTTGGGCACCGGGGAGCTGTTTTTT. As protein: CASSLLLRNLGTGELFF.

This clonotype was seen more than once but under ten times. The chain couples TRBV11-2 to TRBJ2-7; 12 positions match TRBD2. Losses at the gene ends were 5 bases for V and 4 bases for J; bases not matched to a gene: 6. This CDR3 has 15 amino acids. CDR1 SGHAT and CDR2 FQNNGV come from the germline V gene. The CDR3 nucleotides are TGTGCCAGCAGCCCGACTAGCGGGAGTTGGTACGAGCAGTACTTC. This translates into CASSPTSGSWYEQYF.